A selection of T cell receptor beta chains follows, all from one sample in a study of technical replicates of blood from a handful of donors. The assay was immunoSEQ multiplex PCR, and TCRdb's table has in-frame clones only and misses some. The sample holds over 65,000 clones, 85% to 95% seen once. Sequences were obtained from T cells isolated from PBMCs. All receptors come from a human donor in good health. CDR3s include the opening cysteine and the closing phenylalanine or tryptophan. The order of the fields is J gene, clone size, D gene, V gene, CDR3 DNA, CDR3 protein. D genes are given only for firm matches. Expanded clones are given a class, and other clones once, few, many or no size at all.

>TRBJ1-3|.|.|TRBV5-1
TGCGCCAGCAGCTTGTCGACAGGAAACAACATATATTTT
CASSLSTGNNIYF
>TRBJ1-5|.|TRBD1|TRBV4-2
TGTGCCAGCAGCCATTGCTCGTTCGGACAGGCCACCCAGCCCCAGCATTTT
CASSHCSFGQATQPQHF
>TRBJ2-7|.|.|TRBV6-4
TGTGCCAGCTCCCTCAGGGATAGTCCTCGCTCCTACGAGCAGTACTTC
CASSLRDSPRSYEQYF
>TRBJ2-7|.|.|TRBV28
TGTGCCAGTCGGGTCAAGGTAACTCGAGACTACGAGCAGTACTTC
CASRVKVTRDYEQYF
>TRBJ2-2|.|.|TRBV27
TGTGCCAGCAGTCCCCGACAGGCGAACACCGGGGAGCTGTTTTTT
CASSPRQANTGELFF
>TRBJ2-1|.|.|TRBV19
TGTGCCAGTAGTACCAGGGCCGGTGAGCAGTTCTTC
CASSTRAGEQFF
>TRBJ2-1|.|TRBD2|TRBV15
TGTGCCACCAGCAGAGGACTAGCGGGTCGATACAATGAGCAGTTCTTC
CATSRGLAGRYNEQFF
>TRBJ1-6|.|TRBD1|TRBV7-6
TGTGCCAGCAGCTTAGAGAGCCCGGCAGGGGGTGATTCACCCCTCCACTTT
CASSLESPAGGDSPLHF
>TRBJ2-2|.|.|TRBV27
TGTGCCAGCACCCTAAGGGGGAACACCGGGGAGCTGTTTTTT
CASTLRGNTGELFF
>TRBJ1-1|.|.|TRBV9
TGTGCCAGCAGCGTAGTAGTGAACACTGAAGCTTTCTTT
CASSVVVNTEAFF
>TRBJ2-3|.|TRBD2|TRBV27
TGTGCCAGCAGTTTATTCTACCCCCCCCGGACTAGCGGGGGCACAGATACGCAGTATTTT
CASSLFYPPRTSGGTDTQYF
>TRBJ1-1|once|.|TRBV6-4
TGTGCCAGCAGCCCGGGAGGGGCATTCACTGAAGCTTTCTTT
CASSPGGAFTEAFF
>TRBJ2-3|few|.|TRBV7-9
TGTGCCAGCAGCCCAAGCACAGATACGCAGTATTTT
CASSPSTDTQYF
>TRBJ2-7|.|TRBD2|TRBV18
TGTGCCAGCTCACCGCTGCAGGGAGGGACCTACGAGCAGTACTTC
CASSPLQGGTYEQYF
>TRBJ1-3|.|.|TRBV9
TGTGCCAGCAGCCCCTCTGCCCAACACTCTGGAAACACCATATATTTT
CASSPSAQHSGNTIYF
>TRBJ1-1|few|TRBD1|TRBV5-4
TGTGCCAGCAGTCGGGACAGGGGGGCTGATGAAGCTTTCTTT
CASSRDRGADEAFF
>TRBJ2-1|.|.|TRBV27
TGTGCCAGCAGTCGGACTAAGAGCTCCTACAATGAGCAGTTCTTC
CASSRTKSSYNEQFF
>TRBJ2-1|.|.|TRBV27
TGTGCCAGCAGTTCTTATAGCGGAGGCTCCTACAATGAGCAGTTCTTC
CASSSYSGGSYNEQFF
>TRBJ2-5|.|TRBD1|TRBV4-2
TGTGCCAGCAGCCCCGACAGGGGCCGGGAGACCCAGTACTTC
CASSPDRGRETQYF
>TRBJ1-1|.|.|TRBV5-6
TGTGCCAGCAGCTTGGAGCGGATCTGGAACACTGATGAAGCTTTCTTT
CASSLERIWNTDEAFF
>TRBJ1-1|few|.|TRBV5-5
TGTGCCAGCAGCTCACCTCTGCGGACTGGGACTGAAGCTTTCTTT
CASSSPLRTGTEAFF
>TRBJ2-3|.|TRBD2|TRBV19
TGTGCCAGTAGTATAGCCCTTAGCGGGAGCACAGATACGCAGTATTTT
CASSIALSGSTDTQYF
>TRBJ2-7|.|TRBD2|TRBV2
TGTGCCAGCAGTTCTTTAGCGGGAGGGCCCTACGAGCAGTACTTC
CASSSLAGGPYEQYF
>TRBJ2-1|.|TRBD1|TRBV5-1
TGCGCCAGCAGCTTGGAGTTCCAGGGGGCAGAGCAGTTCTTC
CASSLEFQGAEQFF
>TRBJ1-5|once|.|TRBV4-1
TGCGCCAGCAGCCAAGTAGCACAGGGTGGCCAGCCCCAGCATTTT
CASSQVAQGGQPQHF